The 3 T cell receptor beta chains reported below all come from one sample, sequenced in a study of T cell repertoires in cytomegalovirus infection. TCRdb reanalysed the reads using MiXCR and keeps one entry per CDR3 protein. The sample has approximately 500,000 distinct CDR3 sequences, 16% seen once. Sequencing was performed on CD8+ T cells from PBMCs. Receptors were obtained from a human donor in good health (CMV status not recorded). Some clones in this sample may be carry-over from other donors' samples.

This clonotype was counted ten times or more. The chain couples TRBV7-9 to TRBJ1-1, with 8 bases lining up with TRBD1. V shed 4 bases, J shed 8 bases, and the junction held 15 bases outside the gene matches. The CDR3 has 16 amino acids. Germline values: CDR1 SEHNR, CDR2 FQNEAQ (reference sequence). Here the CDR3 reads CASSSSPSGGDAEAFF. The CDR3 DNA sequence: TGTGCCAGCAGCTCAAGCCCCTCAGGGGGCGACGCCGAAGCTTTCTTT. Supplemented by reference TRBV7-9 and TRBJ1-1, the full variable domain reads DTGVSQNPRHKITKRGQNVTFRCDPISEHNRLYWYRQTLGQGPEFLTYFQNEAQLEKSRLLSDRFSAERPKGSFSTLEIQRTEQGDSAMYLCASSSSPSGGDAEAFFGQGTRLTVV.

The table lists this clonotype with a few counts. The rearrangement links TRBV28 to TRBJ1-3; TRBD1 might be the D (6 bases). Trimming took 2 bases from V and 0 from J, leaving 17 bases between them. The germline V gene encodes CDR1 MDHEN and CDR2 SYDVKM. The CDR3 covers 18 residues. The CDR3 nucleotides are TGTGCCAGCAGTTTAGGGGTCAGGGGTGGCTTCTCTGGAAACACCATATATTTT. It codes for CASSLGVRGGFSGNTIYF. Complete variable domain (other parts from reference TRBV28 and TRBJ1-3): DVKVTQSSRYLVKRTGEKVFLECVQDMDHENMFWYRQDPGLGLRLIYFSYDVKMKEKGDIPEGYSVSREKKERFSLILESASTNQTSMYLCASSLGVRGGFSGNTIYFGEGSWLTVV.

Concerning this clonotype itself: This is likely a read error, given that the CDR3 carries no conserved phenylalanine or tryptophan at its end. CDR3: CASSVAGVDEQYL. For the CDR3, the DNA is TGTGCCAGCAGCGTCGCAGGGGTGGACGAGCAGTACTTA. The J gene is TRBJ2-7, the V gene TRBV27; a possible D gene is TRBD1 (6 bases). Deletions cut 6 bases from V and 5 bases from J, with 14 bases between. The CDR3 has 13 residues. Germline values: CDR1 MNHEY, CDR2 SMNVEV (reference sequence).